What follows are 17 T cell receptor beta chains derived from one specimen sequenced in a study of blood T cell repertoires in COVID-19. Sequencing was performed with immunoSEQ multiplex PCR; in TCRdb, only in-frame clones are kept and a portion is missing. This sample has about 190,000 clones, with 80% to 90% found just once. Material: peripheral blood. These receptors originate from a human donor in a cohort sampled during active COVID-19.

This rearrangement joins TRBV28 to TRBJ2-5; tentative D call: TRBD1 (6 bases). With 6 bases removed from V and 5 bases from J, the gap between germline ends came to 13 bases. The germline V gene has CDR1 MDHEN and CDR2 SYDVKM. The CDR3 has 13 amino acids. The CDR3 here is CASRRTGYETQYF. The CDR3, as DNA: TGTGCCAGCAGACGAACAGGGTACGAGACCCAGTACTTC. The full variable domain, completed using reference TRBV28 and TRBJ2-5, is DVKVTQSSRYLVKRTGEKVFLECVQDMDHENMFWYRQDPGLGLRLIYFSYDVKMKEKGDIPEGYSVSREKKERFSLILESASTNQTSMYLCASRRTGYETQYFGPGTRLLVL.

The gene calls are TRBV18 and TRBJ2-7; TRBD1 matches at 8 bases. The ends lost 3 bases at V and 4 bases at J; junction bases unmatched: 8. There are 15 residues in the CDR3. Germline V gene data show CDR1 as KGHSH and CDR2 as LQKENI. The CDR3 coding sequence is TGTGCCAGCTCACCGCCGACAGGGGCCAGTTACGAGCAGTACTTC. Translated: CASSPPTGASYEQYF.

The chain combines TRBV30 with TRBJ2-7, with 10 bases that match TRBD1. Germline V gene lookup returns CDR1 GTSNPN and CDR2 SVGIG (reference sequence). The CDR3 length is 16 residues. J gave up 3 bases and V 1 base, and 9 bases lay outside the gene matches. The CDR3 loop is CAWSGTGGRGLYEQYV. Here the CDR3 DNA reads TGTGCCTGGAGTGGGACAGGGGGAAGAGGGCTCTACGAGCAGTACGTC.

The chain couples TRBV6-4 to TRBJ2-2; 7 positions match TRBD2. CDR3 length: 14 residues. Germline V gene sequence: CDR1 MRHNA, CDR2 SNTAGT. J lost 6 bases, V lost 7 bases, and 8 bases had no gene match. In DNA form, the CDR3 reads TGTGCCAGCAAGATTTTCGCGGGGGCCGGGGAGCTGTTTTTT. Translated: CASKIFAGAGELFF.

The V gene is TRBV15, the J gene TRBJ1-5; D might be TRBD1 (5 bases). The germline V and J ends were trimmed by 6 bases and 6 bases, with 9 bases remaining between them. Germline V gene data show CDR1 as LNHNV and CDR2 as YYDKDF (reference sequence). This CDR3 region has 12 residues. The CDR3 DNA reads TGTGCCACCAGAAAAGGGGTTCAGCCCCAGCATTTT. Translating it yields CATRKGVQPQHF.

The chain links TRBV11-2 to TRBJ1-1; D ambiguous. The CDR3 has 13 amino acids. V lost 5 bases, J lost 0 bases, and 7 bases lay in between. Germline V gene data show CDR1 as SGHAT and CDR2 as FQNNGV. CDR3 nucleotide sequence: TGTGCCAGCAGCCCCGACATGAACACTGAAGCTTTCTTT. Translated: CASSPDMNTEAFF.

The genes are TRBV7-2 and TRBJ1-2; a possible D gene is TRBD1 (6 bases). There are 14 residues in the CDR3. V was clipped by 4 bases and J by 5 bases, with 14 bases between them. The V gene's germline CDR1 is SGHTA and CDR2 FQGNSA. CDR3 bases: TGTGCCAGCAGCTCCCCCGGGACACCTTATGGCTACACCTTC. As protein: CASSSPGTPYGYTF.

The J gene is TRBJ2-3, the V gene TRBV29-1, with TRBD1 matching 8 bases. Trimming cost V 6 bases and J 4 bases; bases outside gene matches: 6. The CDR3 contains 13 residues. CDR1 and CDR2 (germline): SQVTM, ANQGSEA. The CDR3 DNA reads as TGCAGCGTGGAGACGACAGGGGCAGATACGCAGTATTTT. Amino acid sequence: CSVETTGADTQYF.

This clone has more than one count but fewer than ten. The chain combines TRBV19 with TRBJ1-1; D is unresolved. V lost 4 bases and J 6 bases, leaving 12 bases between the germline ends. The germline V gene encodes CDR1 LNHDA and CDR2 SQIVND (reference sequence). The CDR3 has 13 amino acids. CDR3 amino acids: CASSTSVLAEAFF. The CDR3 DNA is TGTGCCAGTAGTACATCGGTATTAGCTGAAGCTTTCTTT.

The rearrangement joins TRBV19 to TRBJ2-1; D perhaps matches TRBD2 (5 bases). Between the trimmed V and J ends, which lost 5 bases and 1 base, there was a span of 12 bases. Germline V gene lookup returns CDR1 LNHDA and CDR2 SQIVND (reference sequence). CDR3 length: 15 amino acids. In nucleotides, the CDR3 is TGTGCCAGTAGTGGGAGACTTGATTCCTACAATGAGCAGTTCTTC. Translated: CASSGRLDSYNEQFF.

The chain has TRBV2 and TRBJ1-1; D is unresolved. CDR3 length equals 13 residues. CDR1 SNHLY and CDR2 FYNNEI come from the germline V gene. The germline V and J ends were trimmed by 6 bases and 6 bases, with 14 bases remaining between them. Written as DNA, the CDR3 is TGTGCCAGCAGGACATGGGAGGATTCTGAAGCTTTCTTT. This encodes CASRTWEDSEAFF.

The genes are TRBV7-9 and TRBJ2-2; 7 bases are shared with TRBD1. Germline lookup yields CDR1 SEHNR and CDR2 FQNEAQ (reference sequence). V dropped 5 bases and J dropped 10; count of bases not matched to a gene: 13. CDR3 size: 15 residues. The CDR3, as DNA: TGTGCCAGCAGCCTCCGGGACAGACTGTCCGAGGAGCTGTTTTTT. Residues: CASSLRDRLSEELFF.

This chain connects TRBV6-5 to TRBJ2-3, with D possibly TRBD2 on 6 matching bases. Germline V gene data show CDR1 as MNHEY and CDR2 as SVGAGI. The V and J ends lost 8 bases and 0 bases respectively, with 9 bases between them. This CDR3 has 13 amino acids. The CDR3 protein is CASCRGSTDTQYF. CDR3 nucleotide sequence: TGTGCCAGCTGCCGGGGGAGCACAGATACGCAGTATTTT.

The chain is built from TRBV27 and TRBJ2-5; D is undetermined. V lost 6 bases and J 2 bases, leaving 13 bases between the germline ends. The germline V gene has CDR1 MNHEY and CDR2 SMNVEV (reference sequence). This CDR3 region has 14 residues. CDR3 sequence (DNA): TGTGCCAGCAGCCTAACACGGCGGCAAGAGACCCAGTACTTC. The encoded protein is CASSLTRRQETQYF.

This clone has a handful of counts. The CDR3 loop is CASRDRGDYGYTF. In nucleotides, the CDR3 is TGTGCCAGCAGGGACAGGGGTGACTATGGCTACACCTTC. The chain couples TRBV12-3 or TRBV12-4 to TRBJ1-2, with 9 positions matching TRBD1. The CDR3 has 13 amino acids. Trimming cost V 6 bases and J 3 bases; bases outside gene matches: 2.

J is TRBJ1-4 and V is TRBV28; D gene uncertain. From germline, CDR1 is MDHEN and CDR2 SYDVKM. Trimming took off 6 bases at V and 7 bases at J, with 18 bases between the two ends. There are 15 residues in the CDR3. CDR3 DNA sequence: TGTGCCAGCAGCCCCCCGACCGGGTCGGGTGAAAAACTGTTTTTT. Translation gives CASSPPTGSGEKLFF. The entire variable domain, with the rest obtained from reference TRBV28 and TRBJ1-4, is as follows: DVKVTQSSRYLVKRTGEKVFLECVQDMDHENMFWYRQDPGLGLRLIYFSYDVKMKEKGDIPEGYSVSREKKERFSLILESASTNQTSMYLCASSPPTGSGEKLFFGSGTQLSVL.

CDR3 in amino acids: CASSRLAGSYNEQFF. For the CDR3, the DNA is TGTGCCAGCAGTAGACTAGCGGGCTCCTACAATGAGCAGTTCTTC. This rearrangement joins TRBV2 to TRBJ2-1, with 10 bases aligning to TRBD2. Germline-derived CDR1 and CDR2 are SNHLY and FYNNEI. With V trimmed by 5 bases and J by 0 bases, 1 base remained unmatched. The CDR3 length is 15 residues.